Below, 23 T cell receptor beta chains from the same sample are listed, as sequenced in a study of blood T cell repertoires in COVID-19. Some clones are missing from TCRdb's copy, which holds only in-frame ones; the method was immunoSEQ multiplex PCR. In the table there are approximately 200,000 clones, about 85% of which are singletons. The sequenced sample was peripheral blood. The receptors originated from a man aged 25 to 45 with acute or convalescent COVID-19.

CDR3 region: CSASLTGGYEQYF. CDR3 coding DNA: TGCAGTGCTAGTCTAACTGGGGGGTACGAGCAGTACTTC. The J gene is TRBJ2-7, the V gene TRBV20-1; D is possibly TRBD2 (6 bases). The CDR3 has 13 amino acids. V lost 3 bases and J 4 bases, leaving 13 bases between the germline ends. Germline-derived CDR1 and CDR2 are DFQATT and SNEGSKA (reference sequence).

The count of this clone is one. The chain joins TRBV3-1 (or the pseudogene TRBV3-2) to TRBJ2-3; 9 bases line up with TRBD2. Germline V CDR1 and CDR2: LGHDT, YNNKEL (reference sequence). The CDR3 covers 16 residues. The trim removed 2 bases at V and 4 bases at J, leaving 7 bases unmatched. The CDR3 sequence is CASSQLFSGGADTQYF. The CDR3 region has the DNA TGTGCCAGCAGCCAACTGTTTAGCGGGGGTGCAGATACGCAGTATTTT.

V gene TRBV30 combines with J gene TRBJ1-4, with 8 bases matching TRBD1. CDR1 is GTSNPN and CDR2 is SVGIG in the germline V gene (reference sequence). This CDR3 is 15 amino acids long. V lost 5 bases to trimming and J lost 8 bases; unmatched junction nucleotides: 13. The CDR3 nucleotides read TGTGCCTGGGGTCAACCAGGGGGCGCTTGGGAAAAACTGTTTTTT. This encodes CAWGQPGGAWEKLFF.

The rearrangement joins TRBV5-1 to TRBJ2-2; 7 bases match TRBD2. Germline V gene sequence: CDR1 SGHRS, CDR2 YFSETQ. With 2 bases clipped from V and 3 bases from J, the junction kept 10 bases outside the gene matches. This CDR3 is 17 amino acids long. CDR3 loop: CASSFGAGVSDTGELFF. CDR3 DNA: TGCGCCAGCAGCTTCGGGGCGGGAGTTTCGGACACCGGGGAGCTGTTTTTT.

This chain uses TRBV30 with TRBJ1-3; D gene uncertain. The V gene's germline CDR1 is GTSNPN and CDR2 SVGIG (reference sequence). There are 15 residues in the CDR3. Trimming cost V 0 bases and J 4 bases, with 13 bases left between them. CDR3: CAWSVSDGWGNTIYF. CDR3 nucleotides: TGTGCCTGGAGTGTATCTGACGGGTGGGGAAACACCATATATTTT.

This rearrangement joins TRBV10-3 to TRBJ1-1; unclear D gene. The V gene's germline CDR1 is ENHRY and CDR2 SYGVKD. V lost 10 bases, J lost 7 bases, and 13 bases lay in between. This CDR3 is built from 11 residues. In DNA, the CDR3 is TGTGCCAGCCGCGAATCTGGTGAAGCTTTCTTT. Translation gives CASRESGEAFF.

V usage is TRBV30 and J usage is TRBJ2-3; 7 bases are shared with TRBD1. Germline V gives CDR1 GTSNPN, CDR2 SVGIG (reference sequence). CDR3 size: 17 residues. V lost 1 base and J lost 6; bases outside the gene matches: 16. The CDR3 spells CAWSAPLFSTGSDTQYF. CDR3 in DNA: TGTGCCTGGAGTGCGCCCCTTTTTTCGACAGGGTCGGATACGCAGTATTTT. Using reference TRBV30 and TRBJ2-3 for the parts outside the CDR3, the full variable domain is SQTIHQWPATLVQPVGSPLSLECTVEGTSNPNLYWYRQAAGRGLQLLFYSVGIGQISSEVPQNLSASRPQDRQFILSSKKLLLSDSGFYLCAWSAPLFSTGSDTQYFGPGTRLTVL.

V usage is TRBV4-1 and J usage is TRBJ2-7, with unresolved D. Germline V gives CDR1 MGHRA, CDR2 YSYEKL. There are 14 residues in the CDR3. V was trimmed by 0 bases and J by 4 bases, leaving 10 bases between them. The CDR3 bases are TGCGCCAGCAGCCAAGACTCCTACGGGTACGAGCAGTACTTC. This codes for CASSQDSYGYEQYF.

This sequence joins TRBV7-8 and TRBJ2-2; a weak D match, TRBD2 (5 bases). CDR3 length equals 12 residues. Trimming removed 3 bases from V and 10 bases from J, with 9 bases in between. Germline CDR1 and CDR2: SGHVS and FQNEAQ. The CDR3 spells CASSFGLEELFF. The CDR3 nucleotides read TGTGCCAGCAGCTTTGGACTCGAGGAGCTGTTTTTT.

This chain joins TRBV6-2 or TRBV6-3 and TRBJ2-1; 8 nucleotides align to TRBD2. This CDR3 has 13 amino acids. With 6 bases clipped from V and 7 bases from J, the junction kept 5 bases outside the gene matches. CDR1 is MNHEY and CDR2 is SVGEGT in the germline V gene. Here the CDR3 reads CASRPSGLNEQFF. CDR3 in DNA: TGTGCCAGCAGACCTAGCGGGTTGAATGAGCAGTTCTTC.

The chain carries TRBV28 and TRBJ1-2, with no clear D. Germline assignment: CDR1 MDHEN and CDR2 SYDVKM. V lost 4 bases, J lost 3 bases, and 6 bases lay in between. CDR3 length equals 12 residues. CDR3 sequence: CASSSSDYGYTF. CDR3 nucleotides: TGTGCCAGCAGTTCCTCGGACTATGGCTACACCTTC.

The J gene is TRBJ2-5, the V gene TRBV18; tentatively, D is TRBD2 (5 bases). The CDR3 runs to 13 residues. Germline V gene data show CDR1 as KGHSH and CDR2 as LQKENI. The V end was cut by 8 bases, the J end by 4 bases, with 14 bases between. The CDR3 protein is CASRRGISETQYF. CDR3 sequence (DNA): TGTGCCAGCCGAAGAGGGATCTCAGAGACCCAGTACTTC.

V and J are TRBV27 and TRBJ1-6; D not resolved. The CDR3 covers 12 residues. V gave up 2 bases and J gave up 10 bases, with 6 bases separating them. Germline CDR1 and CDR2: MNHEY and SMNVEV (reference sequence). The chain's CDR3 is CASSLRLSPLHF. CDR3 nucleotide sequence: TGTGCCAGCAGTTTACGTCTCTCACCCCTCCACTTT.

This clone was seen just once. This chain joins TRBV7-9 and TRBJ2-7; TRBD1 aligns across 11 bases. V dropped 4 bases and J dropped 2; count of bases not matched to a gene: 4. Germline CDR1 is SEHNR and CDR2 is FQNEAQ (reference sequence). The CDR3 runs to 15 residues. The CDR3 loop is CASSWDRGMTYEQYF. Written as DNA, the CDR3 is TGTGCCAGCAGCTGGGACAGGGGGATGACCTACGAGCAGTACTTC.

V and J are TRBV7-9 and TRBJ1-2, with 9 bases aligning to TRBD1. CDR1 and CDR2 (germline): SEHNR, FQNEAQ (reference sequence). This CDR3 region has 15 residues. With 5 bases clipped from V and 7 bases from J, the junction kept 11 bases outside the gene matches. The CDR3 is CASSPSDRGGVGYTF. Written as DNA, the CDR3 is TGTGCCAGCAGCCCATCGGACAGGGGAGGAGTTGGCTACACCTTC.

The V gene is TRBV2, the J gene TRBJ1-2; D gene unclear. This CDR3 is built from 12 residues. Germline-derived CDR1 and CDR2 are SNHLY and FYNNEI. V was clipped by 6 bases and J by 8 bases, with 13 bases between them. The CDR3 bases are TGTGCCAGCAGGAGGGTCGGCGGGGGCTACACCTTC. Its translation is CASRRVGGGYTF. Looking up the rest from reference TRBV2 and TRBJ1-2 gives the full variable domain: EPEVTQTPSHQVTQMGQEVILRCVPISNHLYFYWYRQILGQKVEFLVSFYNNEISEKSEIFDDQFSVERPDGSNFTLKIRSTKLEDSAMYFCASRRVGGGYTFGSGTRLTVV.

The CDR3 nucleotides read TGTGCCTGGAACAGGGGGGCCGGGAGTGAAAAACTGTTTTTT. Translation: CAWNRGAGSEKLFF. The V and J genes are TRBV30 and TRBJ1-4; the match to TRBD1 covers 8 bases. Germline CDR1 is GTSNPN and CDR2 is SVGIG (reference sequence). Trimming removed 4 bases from V and 7 bases from J; junction bases left unmatched: 8. The CDR3 is 14 amino acids.

V and J are TRBV5-1 and TRBJ1-1, with 7 bases matching TRBD1. Germline V gene sequence: CDR1 SGHRS, CDR2 YFSETQ. The CDR3 runs 14 residues. J lost 1 base, V lost 3 bases, and 3 bases had no gene match. The DNA for the CDR3 is TGCGCCAGCAGCTCTCCAGGGGGGAACACTGAAGCTTTCTTT. It specifies CASSSPGGNTEAFF.

The chain is built from TRBV28 and TRBJ2-5, with 7 bases matching TRBD1. This CDR3 comprises 13 residues. J gave up 4 bases and V 10 bases, and 9 bases lay outside the gene matches. Per the germline V gene, CDR1 is MDHEN and CDR2 is SYDVKM. CDR3 sequence (DNA): TGTGCCACCCTCCGGGACAGCCCAGAGACCCAGTACTTC. Translating gives CATLRDSPETQYF.

This sequence joins TRBV27 and TRBJ2-1, with a possible D match to TRBD1 (6 bases). The CDR3 runs 15 residues. The V end was cut by 6 bases, the J end by 0 bases, with 12 bases between. The germline CDR1 and CDR2 sequences are MNHEY and SMNVEV (reference sequence). The CDR3 DNA reads TGTGCCAGCAGACTGGGACACGACTCCTACAATGAGCAGTTCTTC. Translated, it gives CASRLGHDSYNEQFF.

The chain employs TRBV5-1 and TRBJ1-4; weak D call: TRBD1 (5 bases). The germline gives CDR1 SGHRS, CDR2 YFSETQ. The V and J ends lost 2 bases and 0 bases respectively, with 11 bases between them. The CDR3 spans 16 residues. CDR3 in DNA: TGCGCCAGCAGCTTTGGGACTATAGCAACTAATGAAAAACTGTTTTTT. Its protein is CASSFGTIATNEKLFF.

The chain employs TRBV9 and TRBJ1-1; 7 bases align to TRBD1. Germline V lookup: CDR1 SGDLS, CDR2 YYNGEE. The CDR3 sequence is 15 residues long. V shed 4 bases and J 4 bases; nucleotides not matched to a gene: 10. DNA for the CDR3: TGTGCCAGCAGCCCACAGACAGGGATCGGCACTGAAGCTTTCTTT. Translating gives CASSPQTGIGTEAFF. Combining the CDR3 with reference TRBV9 and TRBJ1-1 gives the whole variable domain DSGVTQTPKHLITATGQRVTLRCSPRSGDLSVYWYQQSLDQGLQFLIQYYNGEERAKGNILERFSAQQFPDLHSELNLSSLELGDSALYFCASSPQTGIGTEAFFGQGTRLTVV.

The rearrangement links TRBV15 to TRBJ1-4; no reliable D call. Per germline, CDR1 LNHNV and CDR2 YYDKDF (reference sequence). There are 14 residues in the CDR3. Deletions cut 0 bases from V and 5 bases from J, with 7 bases between. CDR3 sequence: CATSRDGENEKLFF. The CDR3, as DNA: TGTGCCACCAGCAGAGACGGGGAGAATGAAAAACTGTTTTTT.